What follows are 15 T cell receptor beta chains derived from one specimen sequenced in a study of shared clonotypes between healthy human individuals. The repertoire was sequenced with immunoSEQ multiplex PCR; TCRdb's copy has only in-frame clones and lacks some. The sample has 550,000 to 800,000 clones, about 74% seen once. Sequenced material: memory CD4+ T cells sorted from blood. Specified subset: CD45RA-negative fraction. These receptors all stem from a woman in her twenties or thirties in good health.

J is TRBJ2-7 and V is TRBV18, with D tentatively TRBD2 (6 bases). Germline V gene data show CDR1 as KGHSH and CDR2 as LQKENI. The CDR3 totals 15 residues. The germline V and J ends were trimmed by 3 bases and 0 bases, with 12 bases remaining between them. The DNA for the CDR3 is TGTGCCAGCTCACCCCCCCGGGGGACCTCCTACGAGCAGTACTTC. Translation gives CASSPPRGTSYEQYF.

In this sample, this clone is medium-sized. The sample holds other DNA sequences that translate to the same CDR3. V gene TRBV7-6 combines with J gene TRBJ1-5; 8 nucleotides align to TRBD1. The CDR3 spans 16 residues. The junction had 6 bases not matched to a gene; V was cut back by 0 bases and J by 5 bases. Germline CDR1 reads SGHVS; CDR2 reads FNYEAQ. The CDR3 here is CASSLAADRDDQPQHF. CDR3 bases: TGTGCCAGCAGCTTAGCTGCGGACAGGGATGATCAGCCCCAGCATTTT.

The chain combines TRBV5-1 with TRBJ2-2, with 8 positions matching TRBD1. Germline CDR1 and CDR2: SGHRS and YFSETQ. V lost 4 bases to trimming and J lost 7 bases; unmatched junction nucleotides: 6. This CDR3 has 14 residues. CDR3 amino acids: CASSTRTGSGELFF. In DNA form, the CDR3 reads TGCGCCAGCAGCACCAGGACAGGGAGCGGGGAGCTGTTTTTT.

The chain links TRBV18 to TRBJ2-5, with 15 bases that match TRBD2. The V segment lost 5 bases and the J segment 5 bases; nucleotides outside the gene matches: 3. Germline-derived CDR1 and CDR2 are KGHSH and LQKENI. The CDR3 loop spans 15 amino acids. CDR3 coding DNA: TGTGCCAGCTCATTCGGACTAGCGGGAGGGGAGACCCAGTACTTC. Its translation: CASSFGLAGGETQYF.

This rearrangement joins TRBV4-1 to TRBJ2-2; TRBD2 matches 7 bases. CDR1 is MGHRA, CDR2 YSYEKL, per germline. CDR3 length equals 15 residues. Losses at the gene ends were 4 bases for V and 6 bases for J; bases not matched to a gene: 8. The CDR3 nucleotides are TGCGCCAGCAGCCTTACCCGACTAGCACCCGGGGAGCTGTTTTTT. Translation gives CASSLTRLAPGELFF.

CDR3 sequence (DNA): TGTGCCAGCAGTTCCTTAGCGGGAGGGGACTACGAGCAGTACTTC. Its protein product is CASSSLAGGDYEQYF. The genes are TRBV27 and TRBJ2-7; 11 positions agree with TRBD2. V shed 4 bases and J 3 bases; nucleotides not matched to a gene: 5. Germline V lookup: CDR1 MNHEY, CDR2 SMNVEV (reference sequence). The CDR3 is 15 residues long.

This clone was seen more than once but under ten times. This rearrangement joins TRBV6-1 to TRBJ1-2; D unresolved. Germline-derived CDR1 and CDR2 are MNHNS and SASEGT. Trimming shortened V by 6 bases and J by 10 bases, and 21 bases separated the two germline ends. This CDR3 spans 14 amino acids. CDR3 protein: CASRASTITLDYTF. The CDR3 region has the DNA TGTGCCAGCAGAGCTTCTACGATAACATTAGACTACACCTTC.

CDR3 protein: CASSSGQGIGTDTQYF. The CDR3 coding sequence is TGTGCCAGTAGTTCGGGACAGGGGATAGGCACAGATACGCAGTATTTT. This chain links TRBV19 with TRBJ2-3, with 10 bases aligning to TRBD1. This CDR3 spans 16 amino acids. Germline loops: CDR1 LNHDA, CDR2 SQIVND (reference sequence). V gave up 5 bases and J gave up 1 base; unmatched junction bases: 6.

This CDR3 reads CASTPPGLAGGEQYF. DNA for the CDR3: TGTGCCAGCACCCCTCCGGGACTAGCGGGAGGTGAGCAGTACTTC. The V call is TRBV7-9, the J call TRBJ2-7, with 15 positions matching TRBD2. Germline V gene data show CDR1 as SEHNR and CDR2 as FQNEAQ (reference sequence). The CDR3 is 15 amino acids. After removal of 7 bases from V and 7 bases from J, the junction contained 8 bases not matched to a gene.

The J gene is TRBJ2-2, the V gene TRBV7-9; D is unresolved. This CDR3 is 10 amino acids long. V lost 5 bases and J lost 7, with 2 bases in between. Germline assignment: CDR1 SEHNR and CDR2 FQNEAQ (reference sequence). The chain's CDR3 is CASSGGELFF. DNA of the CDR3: TGTGCCAGCAGCGGCGGGGAGCTGTTTTTT.

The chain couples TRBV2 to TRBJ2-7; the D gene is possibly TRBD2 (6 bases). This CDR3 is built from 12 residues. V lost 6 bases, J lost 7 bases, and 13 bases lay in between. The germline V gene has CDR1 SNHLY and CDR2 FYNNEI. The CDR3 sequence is CASSRETREQYF. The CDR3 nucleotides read TGTGCCAGCAGCCGGGAGACCAGGGAGCAGTACTTC. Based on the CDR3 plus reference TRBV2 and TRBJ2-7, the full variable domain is EPEVTQTPSHQVTQMGQEVILRCVPISNHLYFYWYRQILGQKVEFLVSFYNNEISEKSEIFDDQFSVERPDGSNFTLKIRSTKLEDSAMYFCASSRETREQYFGPGTRLTVT.

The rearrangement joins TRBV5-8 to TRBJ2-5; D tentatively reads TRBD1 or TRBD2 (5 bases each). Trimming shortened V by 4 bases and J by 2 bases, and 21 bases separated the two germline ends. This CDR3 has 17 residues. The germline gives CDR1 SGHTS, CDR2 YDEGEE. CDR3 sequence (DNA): TGTGCCAGCAGCCCCGGGGCCGTCGCGGCCTCACAAGAGACCCAGTACTTC. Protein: CASSPGAVAASQETQYF.

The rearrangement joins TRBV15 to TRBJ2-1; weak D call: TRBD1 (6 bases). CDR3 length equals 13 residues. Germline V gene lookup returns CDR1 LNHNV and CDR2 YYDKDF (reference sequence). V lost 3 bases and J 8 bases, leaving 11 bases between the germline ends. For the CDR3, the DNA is TGTGCCACCAGCAGTTCCCCAGGGGATGAGCAGTTCTTC. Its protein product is CATSSSPGDEQFF.

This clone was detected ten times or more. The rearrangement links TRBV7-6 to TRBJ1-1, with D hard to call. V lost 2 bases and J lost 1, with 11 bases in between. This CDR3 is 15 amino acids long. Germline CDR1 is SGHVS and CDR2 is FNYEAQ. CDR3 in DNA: TGTGCCAGCAGCTTATTTCGGCCGGAGAACACTGAAGCTTTCTTT. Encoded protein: CASSLFRPENTEAFF. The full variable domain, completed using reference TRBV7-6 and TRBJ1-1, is GAGVSQSPRYKVTKRGQDVALRCDPISGHVSLYWYRQALGQGPEFLTYFNYEAQQDKSGLPNDRFSAERPEGSISTLTIQRTEQRDSAMYRCASSLFRPENTEAFFGQGTRLTVV.

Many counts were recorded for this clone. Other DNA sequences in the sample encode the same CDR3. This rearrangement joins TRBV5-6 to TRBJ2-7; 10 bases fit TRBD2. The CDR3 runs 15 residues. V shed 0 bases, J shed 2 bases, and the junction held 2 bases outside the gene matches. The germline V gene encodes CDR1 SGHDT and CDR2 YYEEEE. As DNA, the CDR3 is TGTGCCAGCAGCTTGGCCAGCGGGAGGGCCTACGAGCAGTACTTC. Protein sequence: CASSLASGRAYEQYF.